Listed here are 23 T cell receptor beta chains from one sample, sequenced in a study of cytomegalovirus exposure and HLA in healthy donors. The study ran its PCR with 60 Vbeta and 13 Jbeta primers. Assay used: immunoSEQ multiplex PCR; TCRdb lists only in-frame clones, some missing. The sample holds around 160,000 clones; 60% to 80% are singletons and the top ten take 4.5% to 5%. The sample taken for sequencing was PBMCs. The receptors originated from a man aged 18-30 years in good health and CMV-seropositive.

The chain is built from TRBV9 and TRBJ2-3; 9 bases fit TRBD1. V shed 8 bases and J 2 bases; nucleotides not matched to a gene: 6. This CDR3 has 14 residues. Looked up from germline, CDR1 is SGDLS and CDR2 is YYNGEE. Here the CDR3 reads CASAGTGFTDTQYF. Here the CDR3 DNA reads TGTGCCAGTGCCGGGACAGGGTTCACAGATACGCAGTATTTT.

This clone came up once. The chain carries TRBV4-2 and TRBJ2-3; 10 bases fit TRBD2. CDR3 length: 19 residues. Germline V gene data show CDR1 as LGHNA and CDR2 as YNFKEQ. Trimming at V came to 0 bases and at J to 5 bases, leaving 14 bases not matched to a gene. The CDR3 nucleotides read TGTGCCAGCAGCCAAGAGGGTATCCGGGCTAGCGGGAGTTTAGATACGCAGTATTTT. Translation gives CASSQEGIRASGSLDTQYF.

This rearrangement joins TRBV29-1 to TRBJ1-1; 9 nucleotides match TRBD1. The CDR3 is 13 residues long. Germline V gene data show CDR1 as SQVTM and CDR2 as ANQGSEA. Trimming at V came to 4 bases and at J to 0 bases, leaving 0 bases not matched to a gene. The CDR3 DNA sequence: TGCAGCGTTGGGACAGGGGTGAACACTGAAGCTTTCTTT. Amino acid sequence: CSVGTGVNTEAFF.

V gene TRBV7-9 combines with J gene TRBJ1-2, with TRBD1 as a possible D gene (6 bases). Trimming removed 0 bases from V and 6 bases from J, with 17 bases in between. The CDR3 totals 16 residues. Germline CDR1 reads SEHNR; CDR2 reads FQNEAQ (reference sequence). CDR3 loop: CASSLAPRGRVDGYTF. CDR3 coding DNA: TGTGCCAGCAGCTTAGCCCCCAGGGGTCGGGTGGATGGCTACACCTTC.

This clone came up a few times. The genes are TRBV29-1 and TRBJ1-6; TRBD1 matches at 7 bases. The CDR3 has 14 amino acids. V shed 7 bases, J shed 9 bases, and the junction held 12 bases outside the gene matches. Germline lookup yields CDR1 SQVTM and CDR2 ANQGSEA. In DNA form, the CDR3 reads TGCAGCGCTTCAGTAGGGGGCGAGGGTTCACCCCTCCACTTT. This sequence encodes CSASVGGEGSPLHF.

This sequence joins TRBV9 and TRBJ2-3; TRBD2 matches 9 bases. The CDR3 is made up of 17 amino acids. CDR1 SGDLS and CDR2 YYNGEE come from the germline V gene. With 0 bases clipped from V and 4 bases from J, the junction kept 9 bases outside the gene matches. The CDR3 DNA follows: TGTGCCAGCAGCGTAGAGTATGGCGGGAGGGCCGCAGATACGCAGTATTTT. Its protein is CASSVEYGGRAADTQYF.

This rearrangement joins TRBV2 to TRBJ1-5; D gene unclear. Germline assignment: CDR1 SNHLY and CDR2 FYNNEI. The ends were cut back, 4 bases at V and 9 bases at J, with 16 bases in the middle. The CDR3 is 14 residues long. The DNA for the CDR3 is TGTGCCAGCAGTGGACCGGGTGCGATGGGGCCCCAGCATTTT. Its protein is CASSGPGAMGPQHF.

The chain has TRBV5-4 and TRBJ1-1; no definite D call. Germline CDR1 SGHNT, CDR2 YYREEE (reference sequence). Trimming took off 0 bases at V and 1 base at J, with 4 bases between the two ends. CDR3 length: 13 residues. This CDR3 is CASSLDRNTEAFF. The CDR3 DNA is TGTGCCAGCAGCTTGGATAGGAACACTGAAGCTTTCTTT.

This clone was counted a single time. The chain uses TRBV7-9 and TRBJ1-1; 7 bases fit TRBD1. There are 18 residues in the CDR3. Germline V gene data show CDR1 as SEHNR and CDR2 as FQNEAQ (reference sequence). V dropped 3 bases and J dropped 1; count of bases not matched to a gene: 14. This chain's CDR3 is CASSFRIRDSSPNTEAFF. The CDR3 coding sequence is TGTGCCAGCAGCTTTAGAATAAGGGACAGCTCCCCGAACACTGAAGCTTTCTTT.

The CDR3 DNA follows: TGTGCCTGGAGTAGCTCGAGACAAGAGACCCAGTACTTC. This translates into CAWSSSRQETQYF. This chain uses TRBV30 with TRBJ2-5; D uncertain. The CDR3 sequence is 13 residues long. Trimming shortened V by 2 bases and J by 2 bases, and 9 bases separated the two germline ends. Germline CDR1 GTSNPN, CDR2 SVGIG (reference sequence).

The gene calls are TRBV5-1 and TRBJ2-2, with D possibly matching TRBD1 (6 bases). Per germline, CDR1 SGHRS and CDR2 YFSETQ. This CDR3 is built from 16 residues. V was shortened by 0 bases and J by 2 bases, with 11 bases between the two germline ends. The DNA of the CDR3 is TGCGCCAGCAGCTTGGACGGGACATTTAACACCGGGGAGCTGTTTTTT. Its translation is CASSLDGTFNTGELFF.

This rearrangement joins TRBV13 to TRBJ1-2, with D perhaps TRBD1 (6 bases). The CDR3 is 17 residues long. Per germline, CDR1 PRHDT and CDR2 FYEKMQ (reference sequence). V lost 1 base, J lost 6 bases, and 21 bases lay in between. CDR3 DNA: TGTGCCAGCAGCTTAGCGGACCGGGACACGCCGCCGCATGGCTACACCTTC. Translating it yields CASSLADRDTPPHGYTF.

This clone has a single count. This chain joins TRBV29-1 and TRBJ2-3; D possibly corresponds to TRBD1 (5 bases). This CDR3 spans 14 amino acids. The ends were cut back, 2 bases at V and 0 bases at J, with 9 bases in the middle. The germline CDR1 and CDR2 sequences are SQVTM and ANQGSEA. This chain's CDR3 is CSVERQGSTDTQYF. CDR3 coding DNA: TGCAGCGTTGAAAGGCAGGGAAGCACAGATACGCAGTATTTT.

This chain uses TRBV7-9 with TRBJ1-2; maybe TRBD1 (6 bases). Germline assignment: CDR1 SEHNR and CDR2 FQNEAQ (reference sequence). With 0 bases removed from V and 3 bases from J, the gap between germline ends came to 11 bases. The CDR3 covers 15 residues. The CDR3 sequence: CASSLARTVDYGYTF. In DNA, the CDR3 is TGTGCCAGCAGCTTAGCCCGGACAGTAGACTATGGCTACACCTTC.

This chain joins TRBV9 and TRBJ2-2, with TRBD2 as a possible D gene (6 bases). Germline V lookup: CDR1 SGDLS, CDR2 YYNGEE. This CDR3 is built from 15 residues. The V gene lost 3 bases and the J gene lost 4 bases, with 13 bases spanning the gap. In DNA form, the CDR3 reads TGTGCCAGCAGCGCCTCGGACTACAGCACCGGGGAGCTGTTTTTT. Residues: CASSASDYSTGELFF.

This chain joins TRBV30 and TRBJ1-1; the D is unclear. This CDR3 spans 10 amino acids. The ends were cut back, 8 bases at V and 5 bases at J, with 9 bases in the middle. Germline V CDR1 and CDR2: GTSNPN, SVGIG (reference sequence). In DNA form, the CDR3 reads TGTGCCACCCGGAGGACTGAAGCTTTCTTT. Its protein is CATRRTEAFF.

The chain couples TRBV5-8 to TRBJ1-5; no clear D. CDR1 and CDR2 (germline): SGHTS, YDEGEE. This CDR3 is 14 amino acids long. Trimming took off 2 bases at V and 3 bases at J, with 9 bases between the two ends. DNA for the CDR3: TGTGCCAGCAGCTTCAGAGGTTACAATCAGCCCCAGCATTTT. It specifies CASSFRGYNQPQHF.

The chain combines TRBV28 with TRBJ2-3; 7 positions match TRBD1. The J segment lost 4 bases and the V segment lost 6 bases, leaving 7 bases of the junction unmatched. This CDR3 has 14 residues. Per germline, CDR1 MDHEN and CDR2 SYDVKM. The CDR3: CASSHRGRADTQYF. The CDR3, as DNA: TGTGCCAGCAGCCACAGGGGACGCGCAGATACGCAGTATTTT.

The V call is TRBV7-9, the J call TRBJ2-3, with D hard to call. Germline V CDR1 and CDR2: SEHNR, FQNEAQ (reference sequence). V shed 1 base and J shed 5 bases, with 4 bases lying between them. This CDR3 has 12 residues. The CDR3 DNA sequence: TGTGCCAGCAGCTTAGAGCTAGATACGCAGTATTTT. Encoded protein: CASSLELDTQYF. Filled out from reference TRBV7-9 and TRBJ2-3, the complete variable domain reads DTGVSQNPRHKITKRGQNVTFRCDPISEHNRLYWYRQTLGQGPEFLTYFQNEAQLEKSRLLSDRFSAERPKGSFSTLEIQRTEQGDSAMYLCASSLELDTQYFGPGTRLTVL.

The table lists this clone with a count of one. The chain uses TRBV11-2 and TRBJ2-1; possibly TRBD2 for D (7 bases). V lost 5 bases, J lost 4 bases, and 15 bases lay in between. Germline V CDR1 and CDR2: SGHAT, FQNNGV. CDR3 length equals 15 residues. The CDR3 spells CASSPGGGSYNEQFF. CDR3 bases: TGTGCCAGCAGCCCCGGGGGCGGGAGTTACAATGAGCAGTTCTTC.

The chain uses TRBV9 and TRBJ2-3, with TRBD1 matching over 7 bases. Germline V CDR1 and CDR2: SGDLS, YYNGEE. CDR3 size: 13 residues. With V trimmed by 3 bases and J by 6 bases, 4 bases remained unmatched. The CDR3 DNA follows: TGTGCCAGCAGCGCGGACAGGACGGATACGCAGTATTTT. Protein: CASSADRTDTQYF. Combining the CDR3 with reference TRBV9 and TRBJ2-3 gives the whole variable domain DSGVTQTPKHLITATGQRVTLRCSPRSGDLSVYWYQQSLDQGLQFLIQYYNGEERAKGNILERFSAQQFPDLHSELNLSSLELGDSALYFCASSADRTDTQYFGPGTRLTVL.

A few counts support this clone. The chain is built from TRBV4-1 and TRBJ2-1; D may be TRBD2 (5 bases). Per the germline V gene, CDR1 is MGHRA and CDR2 is YSYEKL. The CDR3 runs to 17 residues. The germline V and J ends were trimmed by 3 bases and 5 bases, with 20 bases remaining between them. CDR3 loop: CASSQKRRTSLNNEQFF. In DNA form, the CDR3 reads TGCGCCAGCAGCCAGAAAAGAAGAACTAGTTTGAACAATGAGCAGTTCTTC.

The chain carries TRBV6-6 and TRBJ1-2; 9 positions agree with TRBD1. Trimming removed 5 bases from V and 5 bases from J; junction bases left unmatched: 12. The CDR3 consists of 16 residues. CDR1 and CDR2 (germline): MNHNY, SVGAGI (reference sequence). The CDR3 region has the DNA TGTGCCAGCAGTCCCTCGGGACAGGGACCCTTATATGGCTACACCTTC. Its protein is CASSPSGQGPLYGYTF.